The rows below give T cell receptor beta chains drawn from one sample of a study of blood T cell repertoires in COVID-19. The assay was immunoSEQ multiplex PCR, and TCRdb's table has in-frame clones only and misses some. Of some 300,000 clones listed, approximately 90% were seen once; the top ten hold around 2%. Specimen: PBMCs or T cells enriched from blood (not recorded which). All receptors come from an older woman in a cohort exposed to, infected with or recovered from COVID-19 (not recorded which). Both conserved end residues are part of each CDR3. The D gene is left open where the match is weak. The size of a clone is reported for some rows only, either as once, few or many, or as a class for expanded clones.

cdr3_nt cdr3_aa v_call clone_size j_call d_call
TGTGCCAGCAGGGGGACAGGGGGAGAGGGAAAACTGTTTTTT CASRGTGGEGKLFF TRBV2 NA TRBJ1-4 TRBD1
TGTGCCAGCAGTTCTACAGGGGGCGGCTGGGGCTACACCTTC CASSSTGGGWGYTF TRBV27 once TRBJ1-2 TRBD1
TGTGCCAGTAGTACCCGACAGGGCTCTACCTACGAGCAGTACTTC CASSTRQGSTYEQYF TRBV19 NA TRBJ2-7 TRBD1
TGTGCCAGCAGTTTGGGGCAGGGGAACGGCTACACCTTC CASSLGQGNGYTF TRBV27 NA TRBJ1-2 NA
TGTGCCAGCAGCCTCGGGACTAGCGGCGAGGGGACAGATACGCAGTATTTT CASSLGTSGEGTDTQYF TRBV9 NA TRBJ2-3 TRBD2
TGTGCCACCAGCAGAGATATAGGGGCCTCTGGAAACACCATATATTTT CATSRDIGASGNTIYF TRBV15 NA TRBJ1-3 NA
TGCGCCAGCAGGCTGGGCCCCTTAAGCTACGAGCAGTACTTC CASRLGPLSYEQYF TRBV5-1 NA TRBJ2-7 NA
TGTGCCAGCAACAGGGGAAATCAGCCCCAGCATTTT CASNRGNQPQHF TRBV6-5 once TRBJ1-5 TRBD1
TGCAGCGTTGTTCCGTCACAAAATGAAAAACTGTTTTTT CSVVPSQNEKLFF TRBV29-1 once TRBJ1-4 NA
TGTGCCAGCACCGGCCTGGGGACAGGATTGAACACTGAAGCTTTCTTT CASTGLGTGLNTEAFF TRBV27 NA TRBJ1-1 TRBD1
TGTGCCAGCAGTTGGGGCGGCAATCAGCCCCAGCATTTT CASSWGGNQPQHF TRBV28 NA TRBJ1-5 NA
TGTGCCTGGAGTGTACGCGATTATAATTCACCCCTCCACTTT CAWSVRDYNSPLHF TRBV30 NA TRBJ1-6 NA
TGTGCCAGCAGCTGGGGCGACAGGGTAGCGCCTAGCAATCAGCCCCAGCATTTT CASSWGDRVAPSNQPQHF TRBV5-6 NA TRBJ1-5 TRBD1
TGTGCCTGGAGTCTTGGGACAGGGGGCGTTTCACCCCTCCACTTT CAWSLGTGGVSPLHF TRBV30 NA TRBJ1-6 TRBD1
TGTGCCAGTAGTATAGAGAAGGAGCAGCCCCAGCATTTT CASSIEKEQPQHF TRBV19 NA TRBJ1-5 NA
TGTGCCAGCAGCCAGGACAGGGTTGAGCAGCCCCAGCATTTT CASSQDRVEQPQHF TRBV7-9 once TRBJ1-5 TRBD1
TGCGCCAGCAGCCAAGAAGGCGGGAGATCTGATACGCAGTATTTT CASSQEGGRSDTQYF TRBV4-3 NA TRBJ2-3 TRBD2
TGTGCCAGCAGCTTAAGACAGAGCAACACTGAAGCTTTCTTT CASSLRQSNTEAFF TRBV7-9 NA TRBJ1-1 NA
TGTGCCAGCAGCGCCGGGACATATTACAATCAGCCCCAGCATTTT CASSAGTYYNQPQHF TRBV3-1/TRBV3-2 NA TRBJ1-5 NA
TGTGCCACCAGTGATCCTACCGGACAGGGGATCAATGAGCAGTTCTTC CATSDPTGQGINEQFF TRBV24-1 NA TRBJ2-1 TRBD1
TGTGCCAGCAGCTTGGGTACAGGGGGTGATAACTATGGCTACACCTTC CASSLGTGGDNYGYTF TRBV5-4 NA TRBJ1-2 TRBD1
TGTGCCAGCAGCCCTTACGGGACAGACACCCTCTCCTACGAGCAGTACTTC CASSPYGTDTLSYEQYF TRBV7-9 NA TRBJ2-7 TRBD1
TGTGCCTGGAGTCCCCGGGACAGGGGGTTCTTTAGGTTTATGGGGCAGTACTTC CAWSPRDRGFFRFMGQYF TRBV30 NA TRBJ2-7 TRBD1
TGTGCCAGTAGCGGGAGCTACAATGAGCAGTTCTTC CASSGSYNEQFF TRBV19 NA TRBJ2-1 NA
TGTGCCAGCAGCCAAGAATCCCCCCCGATCCTAGCTTGGGAAACCAACACCGGGGAGCTGTTTTTT CASSQESPPILAWETNTGELFF TRBV14 NA TRBJ2-2 NA
TGTGCCAGCCGGGAGGGCGGACAGGTAGACGGCTACACCTTC CASREGGQVDGYTF TRBV27 NA TRBJ1-2 TRBD1
TGTGCCAGCAGCCAAGCAGGCCAGGGATTACAGAATTCACCCCTCCACTTT CASSQAGQGLQNSPLHF TRBV4-2 NA TRBJ1-6 NA
TGTGCCAGCTGCCCTCCCCCAGAGAACACTGAAGCTTTCTTT CASCPPPENTEAFF TRBV6-5 NA TRBJ1-1 NA
TGCGCCAGCAGCCAGGCAGATCGGACAGGCTCCGAGCAGTACTTC CASSQADRTGSEQYF TRBV4-3 NA TRBJ2-7 TRBD1
TGTGCCAGCAGTTCCGCCAGGGGCTTCTACGAGCAGTACTTC CASSSARGFYEQYF TRBV27 NA TRBJ2-7 NA
TGTGCCACCAGAGACAGCTCTAACTATGGCTACACCTTC CATRDSSNYGYTF TRBV24-1 NA TRBJ1-2 NA
TGCGCCAGCAGCTCCCGGGTCCCTAAAGAGACCCAGTACTTC CASSSRVPKETQYF TRBV5-1 NA TRBJ2-5 NA
TGTGCCAGCAGCTTAGGGTCCGGAACCTGGGGGGCTAATGAAAAACTGTTTTTT CASSLGSGTWGANEKLFF TRBV7-9 NA TRBJ1-4 NA
TGTGCCAGTAGTATAGTGACTAGCGGGGCTCGCAACAATGAGCAGTTCTTC CASSIVTSGARNNEQFF TRBV19 NA TRBJ2-1 TRBD2
TGTGCCAGCAGCGGACAGGGGAAGAGGACTGAAGCTTTCTTT CASSGQGKRTEAFF TRBV9 NA TRBJ1-1 TRBD1
TGTGCCAACACGAATGACAGGCAAATCTACAATGAGCAGTTCTTC CANTNDRQIYNEQFF TRBV2 NA TRBJ2-1 NA
TGTGCCAGCACCCGGGACAGATCCGGGACTAGCGGAAACAATGAGCAGTTCTTC CASTRDRSGTSGNNEQFF TRBV27 NA TRBJ2-1 TRBD2
TGTGCCAGCAGACCCGGGATACAAGAGACCCAGTACTTC CASRPGIQETQYF TRBV7-8 once TRBJ2-5 NA
TGCGCCAGCAGACCTGGGGAGAGGGTTTTATCTGGAAACACCATATATTTT CASRPGERVLSGNTIYF TRBV5-1 NA TRBJ1-3 NA
TGTGCCAGCAGCTTAGGGGGGGGTCAGCCCCAGCATTTT CASSLGGGQPQHF TRBV7-2 NA TRBJ1-5 NA
TGTGCCAGCAGCCTTAGAGGCCACAGGGCAGGTCAGCCCCAGCATTTT CASSLRGHRAGQPQHF TRBV5-6 NA TRBJ1-5 NA
TGTGCCAGCAGGTCTCCAGGGGGCTCGAACTATGGCTACACCTTC CASRSPGGSNYGYTF TRBV28 NA TRBJ1-2 TRBD1
TGTGCCAGCAGGGTTAGCGGGAGCGCACCCCAAGAGACCCAGTACTTC CASRVSGSAPQETQYF TRBV2 NA TRBJ2-5 TRBD2
TGTGCCAGCTCACCACTCAGGGGGACCTCTGGAAACACCATATATTTT CASSPLRGTSGNTIYF TRBV18 NA TRBJ1-3 TRBD1
TGTGCCACCAGTGATTTGGGACTAGCGGGAGGGAAGACCGAGCAGTTCTTC CATSDLGLAGGKTEQFF TRBV24-1 NA TRBJ2-1 TRBD2
TGTGCCAGCAGCCCAAATGGCAGGAAGGGGGAAAAACTGTTTTTT CASSPNGRKGEKLFF TRBV28 NA TRBJ1-4 NA
TGTGCCACCGCAGAAGAGAGGGAGACCCAGTACTTC CATAEERETQYF TRBV7-8 NA TRBJ2-5 NA
TGCGCCAGCAGCCAGAGGGTTTCAGGAGACGAGACCCAGTACTTC CASSQRVSGDETQYF TRBV5-1 NA TRBJ2-5 NA
TGTGCCACCTTCGCAGATACGCAGTATTTT CATFADTQYF TRBV27 NA TRBJ2-3 NA
TGTGCCAGCAGCTTAAAAGGGGGGGACTCCTACGAGCAGTACTTC CASSLKGGDSYEQYF TRBV7-3 few TRBJ2-7 NA